This T cell receptor (beta chain) derives from a study of post-analysis software for immune sequencing data. Background on the study: There were relapsing-remitting, secondary progressive and progressive-relapsing multiple sclerosis among the disease courses included. Findings and caveats of the study: The study found TRBV5-6, TRBV5-1 and TRBV20-1 among five TRBV segments more frequent in patients than controls.

Unmatched junction bases numbered 0, after V lost 0 bases and J lost 0 bases. CDR3 length: 16 residues. Germline values: CDR1 SGHDN, CDR2 FVKESK. Prepared libraries of TCR beta cDNA carried unique molecular identifiers. Approximately 500,000 cDNA molecules were recovered from an input of about 0.9 to 10 million T cells. TCRdb reprocessed the PCR reads with MiXCR, giving one entry per CDR3 protein. The sample shows roughly 870,000 distinct CDR3 sequences, approximately 57% of them seen only once. To note about this clonotype: Its antigen is unidentified.

This receptor was identified in a girl aged 5 to 17 with multiple sclerosis. Material for sequencing was blood. The rearrangement uses TRBV14 and TRBJ2-1, with 9 bases lining up with TRBD2. The CDR3 sequence: CASSQERGGSYNEQFF. CDR3 DNA sequence: TGTGCCAGCAGCCAAGAGCGGGGGGGCTCCTACAATGAGCAGTTCTTC. The whole variable domain, filled in from reference TRBV14 and TRBJ2-1, reads EAGVTQFPSHSVIEKGQTVTLRCDPISGHDNLYWYRRVMGKEIKFLLHFVKESKQDESGMPNNRFLAERTGGTYSTLKVQPAELEDSGVYFCASSQERGGSYNEQFFGPGTRLTVL.